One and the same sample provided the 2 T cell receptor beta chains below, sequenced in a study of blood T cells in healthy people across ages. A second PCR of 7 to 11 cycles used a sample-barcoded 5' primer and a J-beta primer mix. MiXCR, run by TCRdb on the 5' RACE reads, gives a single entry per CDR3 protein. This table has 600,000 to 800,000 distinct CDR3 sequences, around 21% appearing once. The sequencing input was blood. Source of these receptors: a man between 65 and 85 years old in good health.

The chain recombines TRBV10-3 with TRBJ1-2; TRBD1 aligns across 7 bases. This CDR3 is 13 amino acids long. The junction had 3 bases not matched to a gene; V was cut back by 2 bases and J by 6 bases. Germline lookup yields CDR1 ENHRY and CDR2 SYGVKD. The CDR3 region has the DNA TGTGCCATCAGTGAGACAGGGGCCGATGGCTACACCTTC. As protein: CAISETGADGYTF.

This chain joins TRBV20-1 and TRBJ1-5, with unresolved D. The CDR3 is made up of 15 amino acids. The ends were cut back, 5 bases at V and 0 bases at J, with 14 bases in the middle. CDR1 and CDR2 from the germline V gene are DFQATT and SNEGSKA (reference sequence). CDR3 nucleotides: TGCAGTGCTCAGGTGTCTGAGAATAGCAATCAGCCCCAGCATTTT. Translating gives CSAQVSENSNQPQHF.